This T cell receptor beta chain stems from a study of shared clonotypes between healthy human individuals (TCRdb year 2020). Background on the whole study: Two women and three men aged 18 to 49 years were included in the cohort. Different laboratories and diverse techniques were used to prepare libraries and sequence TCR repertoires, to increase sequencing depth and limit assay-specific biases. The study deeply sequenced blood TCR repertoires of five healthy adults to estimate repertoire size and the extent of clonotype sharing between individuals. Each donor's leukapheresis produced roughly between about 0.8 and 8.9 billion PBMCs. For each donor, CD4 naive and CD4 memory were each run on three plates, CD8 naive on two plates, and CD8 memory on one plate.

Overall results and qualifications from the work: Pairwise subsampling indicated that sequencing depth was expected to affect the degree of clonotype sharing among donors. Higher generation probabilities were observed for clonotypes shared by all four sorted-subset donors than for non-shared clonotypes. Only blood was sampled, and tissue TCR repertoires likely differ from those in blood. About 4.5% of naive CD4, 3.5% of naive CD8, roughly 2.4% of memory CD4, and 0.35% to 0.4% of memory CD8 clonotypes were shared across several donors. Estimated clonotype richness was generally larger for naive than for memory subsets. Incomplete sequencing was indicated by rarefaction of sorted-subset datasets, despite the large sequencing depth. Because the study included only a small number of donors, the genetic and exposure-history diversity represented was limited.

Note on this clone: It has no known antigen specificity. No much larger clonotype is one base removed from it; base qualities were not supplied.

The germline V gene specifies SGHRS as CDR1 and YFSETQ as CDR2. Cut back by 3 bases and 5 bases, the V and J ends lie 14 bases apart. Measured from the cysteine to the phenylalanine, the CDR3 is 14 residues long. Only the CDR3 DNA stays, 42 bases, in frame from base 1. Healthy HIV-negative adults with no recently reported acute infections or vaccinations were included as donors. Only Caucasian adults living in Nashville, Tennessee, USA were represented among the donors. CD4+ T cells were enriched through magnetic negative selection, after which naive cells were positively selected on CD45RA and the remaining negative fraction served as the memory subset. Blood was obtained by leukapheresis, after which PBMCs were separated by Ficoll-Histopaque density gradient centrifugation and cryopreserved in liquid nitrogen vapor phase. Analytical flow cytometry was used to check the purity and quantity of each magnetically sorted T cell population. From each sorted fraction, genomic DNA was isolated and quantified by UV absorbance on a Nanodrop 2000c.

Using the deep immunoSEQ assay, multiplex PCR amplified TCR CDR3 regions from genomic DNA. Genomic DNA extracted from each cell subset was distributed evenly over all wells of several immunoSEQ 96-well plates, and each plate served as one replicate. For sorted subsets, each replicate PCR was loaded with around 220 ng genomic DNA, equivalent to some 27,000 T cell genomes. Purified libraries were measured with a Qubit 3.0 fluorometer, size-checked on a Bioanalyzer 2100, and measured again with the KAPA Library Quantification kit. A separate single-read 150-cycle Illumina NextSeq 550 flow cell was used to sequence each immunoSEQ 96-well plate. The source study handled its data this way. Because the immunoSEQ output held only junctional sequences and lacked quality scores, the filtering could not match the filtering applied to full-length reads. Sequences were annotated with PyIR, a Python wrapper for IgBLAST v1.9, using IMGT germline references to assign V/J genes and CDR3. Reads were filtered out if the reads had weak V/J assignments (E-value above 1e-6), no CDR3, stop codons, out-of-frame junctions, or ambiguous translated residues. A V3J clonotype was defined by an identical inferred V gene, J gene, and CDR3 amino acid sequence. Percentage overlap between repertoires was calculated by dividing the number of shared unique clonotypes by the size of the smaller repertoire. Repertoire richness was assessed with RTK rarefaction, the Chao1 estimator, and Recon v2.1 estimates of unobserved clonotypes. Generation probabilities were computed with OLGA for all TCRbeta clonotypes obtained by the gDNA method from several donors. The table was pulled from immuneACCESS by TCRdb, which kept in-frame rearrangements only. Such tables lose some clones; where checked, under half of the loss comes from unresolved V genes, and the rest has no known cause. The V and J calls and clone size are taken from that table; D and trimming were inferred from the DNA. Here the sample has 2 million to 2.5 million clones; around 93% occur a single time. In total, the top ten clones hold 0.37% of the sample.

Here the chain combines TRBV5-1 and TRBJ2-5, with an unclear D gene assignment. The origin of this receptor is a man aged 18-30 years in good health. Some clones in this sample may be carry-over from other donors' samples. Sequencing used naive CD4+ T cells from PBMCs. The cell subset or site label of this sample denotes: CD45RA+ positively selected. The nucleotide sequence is TGCGCCAGCAGCTATGGGCAAGGTGCGGAGACCCAGTACTTC. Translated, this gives CASSYGQGAETQYF.